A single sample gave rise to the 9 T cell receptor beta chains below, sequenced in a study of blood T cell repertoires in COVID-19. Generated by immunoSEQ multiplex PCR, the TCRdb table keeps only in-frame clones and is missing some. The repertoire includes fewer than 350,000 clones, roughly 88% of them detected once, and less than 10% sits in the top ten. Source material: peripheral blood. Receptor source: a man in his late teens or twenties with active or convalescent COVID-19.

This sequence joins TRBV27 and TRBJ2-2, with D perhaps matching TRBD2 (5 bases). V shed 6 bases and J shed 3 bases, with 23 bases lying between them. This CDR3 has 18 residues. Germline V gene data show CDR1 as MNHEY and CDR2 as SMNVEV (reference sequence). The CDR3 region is CASRNPRDFDPYTGELFF. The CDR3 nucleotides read TGTGCCAGCAGAAATCCCCGGGATTTCGATCCTTACACCGGGGAGCTGTTTTTT.

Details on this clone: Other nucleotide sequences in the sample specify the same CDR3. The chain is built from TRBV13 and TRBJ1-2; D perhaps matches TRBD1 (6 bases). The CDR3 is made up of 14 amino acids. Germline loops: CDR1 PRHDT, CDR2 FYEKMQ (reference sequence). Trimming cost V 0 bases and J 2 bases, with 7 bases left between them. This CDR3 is CASSLGDSNYGYTF. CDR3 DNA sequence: TGTGCCAGCAGCTTAGGGGACAGCAACTATGGCTACACCTTC. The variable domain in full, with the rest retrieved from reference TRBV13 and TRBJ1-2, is AAGVIQSPRHLIKEKRETATLKCYPIPRHDTVYWYQQGPGQDPQFLISFYEKMQSDKGSIPDRFSAQQFSDYHSELNMSSLELGDSALYFCASSLGDSNYGYTFGSGTRLTVV.

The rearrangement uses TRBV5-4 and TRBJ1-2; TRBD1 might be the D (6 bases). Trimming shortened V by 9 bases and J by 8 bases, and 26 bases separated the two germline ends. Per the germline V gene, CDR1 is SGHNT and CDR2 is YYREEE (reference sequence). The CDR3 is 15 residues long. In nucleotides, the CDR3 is TGTGCCATCCCAATTAGGCCGGGTACAGGGATAGGCTACACCTTC. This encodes CAIPIRPGTGIGYTF.

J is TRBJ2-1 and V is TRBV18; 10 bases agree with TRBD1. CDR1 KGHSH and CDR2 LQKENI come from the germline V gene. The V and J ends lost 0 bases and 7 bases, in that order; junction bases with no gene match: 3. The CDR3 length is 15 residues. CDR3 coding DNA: TGTGCCAGCTCACCACCGGACAGGGGGTATAATGAGCAGTTCTTC. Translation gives CASSPPDRGYNEQFF.

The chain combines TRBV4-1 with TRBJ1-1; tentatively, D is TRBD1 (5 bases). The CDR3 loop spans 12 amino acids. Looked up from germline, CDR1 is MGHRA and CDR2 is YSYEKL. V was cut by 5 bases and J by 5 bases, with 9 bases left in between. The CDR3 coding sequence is TGCGCCAGCAGCGACCAGGGTACTGAAGCTTTCTTT. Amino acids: CASSDQGTEAFF.

CDR3: CASSIVGGGASEQYF. The CDR3 nucleotides are TGTGCCAGTAGTATAGTGGGCGGGGGGGCCTCGGAGCAGTACTTC. The chain links TRBV19 to TRBJ2-7; 9 bases line up with TRBD2. The germline V gene encodes CDR1 LNHDA and CDR2 SQIVND (reference sequence). The CDR3 consists of 15 residues. J was trimmed by 7 bases and V by 1 base; bases with no gene match: 8.

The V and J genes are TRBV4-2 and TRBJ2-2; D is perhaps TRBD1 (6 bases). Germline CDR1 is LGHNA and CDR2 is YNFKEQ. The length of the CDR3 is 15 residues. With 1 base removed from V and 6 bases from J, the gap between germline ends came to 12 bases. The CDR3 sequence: CASSQARQAPGELFF. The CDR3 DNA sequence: TGTGCCAGCAGCCAAGCGAGACAGGCCCCCGGGGAGCTGTTTTTT.

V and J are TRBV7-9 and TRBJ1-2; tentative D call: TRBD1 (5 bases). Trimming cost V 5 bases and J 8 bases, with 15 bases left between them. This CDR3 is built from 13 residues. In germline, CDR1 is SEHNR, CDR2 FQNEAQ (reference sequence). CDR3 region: CASSRQIPQGYTF. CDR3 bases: TGTGCCAGCAGCCGACAGATTCCTCAGGGCTACACCTTC.

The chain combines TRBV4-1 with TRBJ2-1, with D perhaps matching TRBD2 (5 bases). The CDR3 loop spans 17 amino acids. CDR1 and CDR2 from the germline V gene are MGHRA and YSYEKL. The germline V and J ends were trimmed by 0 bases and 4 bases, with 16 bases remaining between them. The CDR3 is CASSQDPSGWGYNEQFF. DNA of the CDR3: TGCGCCAGCAGCCAAGATCCAAGCGGATGGGGATACAATGAGCAGTTCTTC.